This T cell receptor (beta chain) was captured in a study of T cells in Graves' hyperthyroidism and ophthalmopathy. Regions amplified from RNA transcripts were the TCR beta CDR3 regions. HTBI primers drove first-round RT-PCR of the TCR CDR3. TCRdb recomputed calls from the multiplex PCR reads with MiXCR, one row per CDR3 protein. The sample holds fewer than 350,000 distinct CDR3 sequences, roughly 21% seen once. This clonotype was detected only a few times. Material: blood. The source is a woman in her fifties or sixties with Graves' hyperthyroidism.

The CDR3 sequence: CASSQAGKIHNEQFF. In DNA, the CDR3 is TGTGCCAGCAGCCAAGCGGGAAAGATTCATAATGAGCAGTTCTTC. The J gene is TRBJ2-1, the V gene TRBV14, with D maybe TRBD2 (5 bases). Germline CDR1 is SGHDN and CDR2 is FVKESK. The CDR3 spans 15 residues. V was clipped by 1 base and J by 7 bases, with 14 bases between them.